These T cell receptor beta chains were read from a single sample in a study of sequential checkpoint blockade in melanoma. Assay used: immunoSEQ multiplex PCR; TCRdb lists only in-frame clones, some missing. The repertoire holds roughly 17,000 clones, with about two thirds as singletons. The sequencing here drew on CD8+ T cells sorted from blood (inferred from file names), taken from a patient given nivolumab and ipilimumab in sequence. These receptors all stem from a human donor with melanoma. CDR3s leave out the opening cysteine and the closing phenylalanine or tryptophan.

v_call	cdr3_aa
TRBV29-1	SVRQGSSYEQY
TRBV10-3	AISGGQNYEQY
TRBV27	ASHRGNEQF
TRBV27	ASSDYRGSYGYT
TRBV29-1	SVEDGQYNYGYT
TRBV4-3	ASSQGTGGDGNTIY
TRBV9	ASSGTGRSEAF
TRBV7-9	ASRDRTGRETQY
TRBV6-1	ASSEEAGGYNEQF
TRBV28	ASSFGGGETQY
TRBV6-4	ASSGSEGSNYGYT
TRBV7-3	ASSLGYGGARETQY
TRBV9	ASSPWTRSDTQY
TRBV19	ASSMASGGYNEQF
TRBV13	ASSLGMQGTQPQH
TRBV5-6	ASSVGTGSYQPQH
TRBV28	ASIEGHSNQPQH
TRBV27	ASSSEPGQIYGYT
TRBV6-5	ASSEGGKETQY
TRBV5-5	ASNPRDRGNTQY
TRBV2	ASVKGYGDTEAF
TRBV7-9	ASSLPDRGSATEAF
TRBV5-6	ASSSTTTGKYEQF
TRBV7-8	ASSLSSRDDNEQF
TRBV4-2	ASSQKSPDRVQEAF
TRBV6-4	ASSGNPGYNEQF
TRBV6-1	ATLPTTEGKLEQY
TRBV6-6	ASSYFTGGDTQY
TRBV7-8	ASSLAGEQF
TRBV4-3	ASSQDPPQGMGEKLF
TRBV6-1	ASRKPGEGYT
TRBV4-3	ASSALMYGYT
TRBV2	ASRPTSGGASGANVLT
TRBV10-1	ASSEVTGYGYT
TRBV6-1	ASTSSAHAGETQY
TRBV9	ASSVGGWASGETPSTDTQY
TRBV19	ASSIDRSNYGYT
TRBV7-9	ASSPARRGRNEGAF
TRBV7-9	ASSLTSGGEQY
TRBV25-1	ASSPRLAGPQETQY
TRBV18	ASSPSLRDITNYGYT
TRBV19	ASSISAGPPLH
TRBV6-5	ASSAGISYNEQF
TRBV7-9	ASSPPQGTQY
TRBV7-6	ASSEDRQGLNTEAF
TRBV2	ASKQSPGLALTSQETQY
TRBV21-1	AAGVGVYTDTQY
TRBV27	ASSLTGATEAF
TRBV9	ASSPSGGAFYEQY
TRBV7-9	ASSLGQNNEKLF
TRBV7-2	ASSPLQGVGTEAF